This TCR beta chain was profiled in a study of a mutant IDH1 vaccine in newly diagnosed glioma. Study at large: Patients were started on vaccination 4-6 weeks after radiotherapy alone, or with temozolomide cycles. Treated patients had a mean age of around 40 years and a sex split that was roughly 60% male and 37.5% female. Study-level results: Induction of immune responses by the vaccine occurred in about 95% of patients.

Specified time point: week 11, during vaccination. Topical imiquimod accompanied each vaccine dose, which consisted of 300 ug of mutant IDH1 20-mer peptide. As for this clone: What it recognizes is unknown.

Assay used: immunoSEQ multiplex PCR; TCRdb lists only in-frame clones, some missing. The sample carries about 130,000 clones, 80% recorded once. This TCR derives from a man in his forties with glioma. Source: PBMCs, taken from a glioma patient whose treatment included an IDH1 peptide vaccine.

The CDR3 DNA is TGTGCCAGCAGCACAAGACAGGGGATGAACACTGAAGCTTTCTTT. Translation gives CASSTRQGMNTEAFF. The chain employs TRBV9 and TRBJ1-1; 8 nucleotides line up with TRBD1. The CDR3 has 15 residues. Per germline, CDR1 SGDLS and CDR2 YYNGEE. V was clipped by 4 bases and J by 0 bases; unmatched bases: 5.